This TCR beta chain was observed in a study of T cells in Graves' hyperthyroidism and ophthalmopathy (dated by TCRdb to the late 2010s). Study-wide context: Peripheral blood samples were taken at the time of initial diagnosis, prior to any treatment. TCR V-J signatures able to tell the groups apart were searched for in a discovery cohort of approximately 95 patients, of whom more than 40 had Graves' ophthalmopathy and about 55 had stable Graves' hyperthyroidism. Whether ophthalmopathy could be predicted prospectively was tested in an independent validation cohort made up of roughly 20 hyperthyroidism patients plus 17 patients who later progressed to ophthalmopathy. The 75 to 100 discovery patients were randomly split 7:3 into training and test sets. In roughly six Graves' hyperthyroidism patients, the study also compared T-cell repertoires from thyroid tissue with T-cell repertoires from blood. Following sampling, methimazole starting at 30 mg daily was given to hyperthyroidism patients, and high-dose intravenous methylprednisolone was given to ophthalmopathy patients. The paper describes TCR Vbeta CDR3 sequencing of 120 to 150 peripheral blood samples, made up of some 40 ophthalmopathy patients, roughly 72 hyperthyroidism patients and 17 progressor patients.

The TCR beta CDR3 regions were amplified from the RNA transcripts. The first round of RT-PCR for the TCR CDR3 was performed with the HTBI primer set and the Qiagen OneStep RT-PCR kit. Libraries were constructed in a second round of multiplex PCR, after which size selection and purification were performed. Libraries were sequenced paired-end with 100 bp reads on an Illumina HiSeq2000. The paper's data handling went like this. SOAPnuke was used to process the raw data, throwing out any read that contained adapters or uncalled bases, had a mean Phred below 15, or lacked an exact constant-primer or identifier match. COPE v1.2.5 was used to merge the high-quality paired reads, and each unique nucleotide sequence was defined as a clonotype. MiTCR v1.1 was used to align the clonotypes against IMGT TRBV, TRBD and TRBJ reference segments. The analysis was restricted to V-J combinations with a frequency above 0.0001, which together covered 99% to 99.2% of the repertoires. A TCS score was defined as the ratio of F50 (clonal expansion) to E x V (chaos), with BLOSUM62-based TCRdist applied between CDR3 peptides within each V-J. Welch's t-statistics and random forest reduced several hundred V-J features to 10 to 15, which were used in a naive Bayes classifier (R e1071). The public sequencing data were trimmed at Q25 with fastp and processed into clonotypes with MiXCR by TCRdb, which kept only in-frame beta chains. Entries are consolidated by CDR3 protein sequence, retaining the most common genes and DNA. The V and J calls and clone size come from TCRdb's table, not from the authors' own analysis. The sample profile shows approximately 530,000 distinct CDR3 sequences; about 20% of them were found once. The ten largest account for 47% of the sample.

General findings and caveats noted by the study authors: A 13 V-J signature model separated ophthalmopathy from stable hyperthyroidism, with around 88% sensitivity and 81% to 82% specificity in cross-validation and 80%/75% in testing. During validation, the model predicted progression to ophthalmopathy a median of approximately 6.5 months ahead of onset, with more than 55% sensitivity and 72% to 85% specificity. Most expanded thyroid clonotypes (frequency above 0.001) were also detected in blood, suggesting blood repertoires may reflect thyroid immune responses. Sample size was not statistically predetermined, and investigators were not blinded to group allocation.

Ophthalmopathy patients had moderately to severely active disease, Clinical Activity Score of at least 3, NOSPECS grade of at least 4, and duration under 3 months. Any patient with an uncontrolled infection, another autoimmune disease, pregnancy or lactation was excluded. Diagnoses relied on clinical symptoms, serum thyroxine and TRAb, thyroid ultrasound and orbital computed tomography. PBMCs were separated from 10 ml of fresh peripheral blood using Ficoll-Paque density gradient centrifugation. Total RNA was extracted with Trizol reagent, and quality was checked on an Agilent 2100 Bioanalyzer. With regard to this clonotype: The antigen it binds to is not known. The input lacks base qualities; no much larger clone sits a single base away.

A distance of 12 bases separates the germline ends of V and J, which lose 3 bases and 3 bases respectively. CDR1 is given as KGHSH and CDR2 as LQKENI, both from the germline V gene. Counted from cysteine to phenylalanine, this CDR3 has 14 amino acids. The read is trimmed to its CDR3 DNA, 42 bases read in frame from base 1. Recombination connected TRBV18 to TRBJ2-7; the D segment is perhaps TRBD1 or TRBD2, each sharing 5 matched bases. The sequence was collected from a man aged 35 to 55 with Graves' ophthalmopathy. Material: blood. The CDR3 sequence is CASSPRDGVYEQYF. In nucleotide form, the sequence is TGTGCCAGCTCACCCCGGGACGGGGTCTACGAGCAGTACTTC.